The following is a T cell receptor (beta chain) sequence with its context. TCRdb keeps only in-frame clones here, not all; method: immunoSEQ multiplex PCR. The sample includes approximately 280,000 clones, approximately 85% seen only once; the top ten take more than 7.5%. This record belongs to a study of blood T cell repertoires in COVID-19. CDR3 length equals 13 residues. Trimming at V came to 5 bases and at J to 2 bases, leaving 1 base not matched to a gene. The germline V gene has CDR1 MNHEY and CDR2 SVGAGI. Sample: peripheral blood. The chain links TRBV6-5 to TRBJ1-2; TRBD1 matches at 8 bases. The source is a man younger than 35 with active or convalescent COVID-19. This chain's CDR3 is CASSRDRNYGYTF. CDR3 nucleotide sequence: TGTGCCAGCAGTCGGGACAGGAACTATGGCTACACCTTC.